Below, 2 T cell receptor beta chains from the same sample are listed, as sequenced in a study of T cell repertoires in cytomegalovirus infection. No antigen has been assigned to these receptors. TCRdb re-derived calls from the reads in MiXCR, one entry per CDR3 protein. The table shows about 770,000 distinct CDR3 sequences, with just under 30% occurring only once. The sample here was cultured CD8+ T cells from PBMCs, taken from culture after CMV antigen stimulation. These receptors originate from a human donor in good health (CMV status not recorded). Some clones in this sample may be carry-over from other donors' samples.

Only a few counts were recorded for this clonotype. The chain recombines TRBV29-1 with TRBJ2-1; D unclear. The CDR3 totals 13 residues. V gave up 4 bases and J gave up 0 bases, with 7 bases separating them. Germline V CDR1 and CDR2: SQVTM, ANQGSEA. The CDR3 loop reads CSVVGPSYNEQFF. The CDR3, as DNA: TGCAGCGTTGTCGGACCCTCCTACAATGAGCAGTTCTTC.

The chain has TRBV7-9 and TRBJ1-1, with no clear D. The CDR3 loop spans 13 amino acids. The ends were cut back, 2 bases at V and 4 bases at J, with 8 bases in the middle. Germline assignment: CDR1 SEHNR and CDR2 FQNEAQ (reference sequence). The CDR3 is CASSLQVGTEAFF. CDR3 in DNA: TGTGCCAGCAGCTTACAAGTGGGCACTGAAGCTTTCTTT. The variable domain in full, with the rest retrieved from reference TRBV7-9 and TRBJ1-1, is DTGVSQNPRHKITKRGQNVTFRCDPISEHNRLYWYRQTLGQGPEFLTYFQNEAQLEKSRLLSDRFSAERPKGSFSTLEIQRTEQGDSAMYLCASSLQVGTEAFFGQGTRLTVV.